This T cell receptor (beta chain) was sequenced for a study of OX40 agonist ivuxolimab in advanced cancers. In the study overall: Recorded diagnoses for dose-escalation patients were hepatocellular carcinoma, melanoma, renal cell or head and neck cancer. One patient with hepatocellular carcinoma and two with cutaneous melanoma, three in all, had partial responses.

TCRdb's table, derived via immunoSEQ multiplex PCR, lists solely in-frame clones and lacks some. The sample records tens of thousands of clones, 80% to 85% being singletons. The CDR3 contains 14 residues. Germline lookup yields CDR1 MNHEY and CDR2 SMNVEV (reference sequence). The V gene lost 3 bases and the J gene lost 2 bases, with 11 bases spanning the gap. This specimen was CD4+ or CD8+ T cells sorted from blood, taken in a trial of the OX40 agonist ivuxolimab. The chain employs TRBV27 and TRBJ2-7; D not certain. The TCR was taken from an adult with an advanced solid tumor such as melanoma, head and neck, liver or kidney cancer. The CDR3 sequence: CASSFGQAAYEQYF. The DNA of the CDR3 is TGTGCCAGCAGTTTTGGTCAGGCCGCCTACGAGCAGTACTTC.